This T cell receptor (beta chain) was identified in a study of blood T cell repertoires in COVID-19. V lost 6 bases to trimming and J lost 0 bases, with 12 bases between them. From germline, CDR1 is ENHRY and CDR2 SYGVKD. The CDR3 runs to 15 residues. Methods used by the authors: Estimates of nucleated cell counts were drawn from the amplification of reference gene primers. Profiled with immunoSEQ multiplex PCR; TCRdb holds only in-frame clones, not every one. V and J calls and clone size are given by that table; D and trimming were obtained from the DNA. Seen here are about 390,000 clones, about 90% observed once, and the top ten hold about 2.5%. Seattle's enrolled individuals joined amid active infection and were then monitored longitudinally.

V is TRBV10-3 and J is TRBJ2-1; D is undetermined. The receptor was derived from a woman between 55 and 75 years old with COVID-19, enrolled during active disease. The specimen was peripheral blood. The CDR3 coding sequence is TGTGCCATCAGCCGAGATGTGATCTCCTACAATGAGCAGTTCTTC. This codes for CAISRDVISYNEQFF.